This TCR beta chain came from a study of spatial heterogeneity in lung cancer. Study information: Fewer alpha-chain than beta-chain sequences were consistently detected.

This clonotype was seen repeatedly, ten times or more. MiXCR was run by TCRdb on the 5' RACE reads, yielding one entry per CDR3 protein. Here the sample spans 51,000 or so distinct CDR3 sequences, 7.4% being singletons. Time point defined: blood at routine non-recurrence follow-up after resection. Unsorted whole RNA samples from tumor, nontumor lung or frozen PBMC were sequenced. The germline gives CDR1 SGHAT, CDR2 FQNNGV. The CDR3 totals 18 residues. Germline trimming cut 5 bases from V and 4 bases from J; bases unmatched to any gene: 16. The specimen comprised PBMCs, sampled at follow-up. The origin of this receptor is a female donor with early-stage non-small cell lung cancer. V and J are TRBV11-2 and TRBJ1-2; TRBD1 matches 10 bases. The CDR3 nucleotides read TGTGCCAGCAGCCGCTACCGGGACAGGGGACCCTCAGGCTATGGCTACACCTTC. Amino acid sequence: CASSRYRDRGPSGYGYTF.